These T cell receptor beta chains were read from a single sample in a study of Ad26.COV2.S vaccination and SARS-CoV-2 variants. Only in-frame clones appear in the TCRdb table, and some are missing; sequencing was by immunoSEQ multiplex PCR. The sample includes 45,000 or so clones, approximately 83% of them seen just once. Sequenced here: peripheral blood, sampled after recovery from COVID-19. Every receptor here comes from a human donor who had recovered from COVID-19. Each CDR3 is given with its conserved first and last residue. Fields, in order: J gene, V gene, D gene, clone size, CDR3 protein, CDR3 DNA. The D gene is left open where the match is weak. Clone size is stated in some rows and not others, as once, few, many or a class when expanded.

>TRBJ2-7|TRBV6-6|TRBD1|NA
CASSYQGGSEQYF
TGTGCCAGCAGTTATCAAGGGGGCAGCGAGCAGTACTTC
>TRBJ2-5|TRBV11-2|TRBD2|few
CASSSQGLGKTQYF
TGTGCCAGCAGCTCCCAAGGACTAGGAAAGACCCAGTACTTC
>TRBJ2-5|TRBV7-9|NA|few
CASSRLAAAAETQYF
TGTGCCAGCAGCCGGTTAGCGGCGGCGGCAGAGACCCAGTACTTC
>TRBJ1-3|TRBV12-3/TRBV12-4|NA|NA
CASSLPGNTIYF
TGTGCCAGCAGTTTACCGGGAAACACCATATATTTT
>TRBJ2-2|TRBV18|NA|NA
CASSPRGDTGELFF
TGTGCCAGCTCACCCCGTGGGGACACCGGGGAGCTGTTTTTT
>TRBJ2-2|TRBV19|TRBD2|NA
CASSIQLAGDGELFF
TGTGCCAGTAGTATCCAACTAGCGGGAGACGGGGAGCTGTTTTTT
>TRBJ2-7|TRBV5-1|TRBD2|once
CASGLAGGPNEQYF
TGCGCCAGCGGCCTAGCGGGGGGACCGAACGAGCAGTACTTC
>TRBJ1-2|TRBV5-1|TRBD1|NA
CASSSVGQGANYGYTF
TGCGCCAGCAGCTCAGTAGGACAGGGGGCTAACTATGGCTACACCTTC
>TRBJ1-1|TRBV5-5|NA|NA
CASSSAWTEAFF
TGTGCCAGCAGTTCTGCTTGGACTGAAGCTTTCTTT
>TRBJ1-1|TRBV18|NA|NA
CASSPRESGTEAFF
TGTGCCAGCTCACCCAGGGAAAGCGGCACTGAAGCTTTCTTT
>TRBJ2-5|TRBV5-5|TRBD2|NA
CASNLGLAETQYF
TGTGCCAGCAACCTGGGACTAGCAGAGACCCAGTACTTC
>TRBJ1-2|TRBV5-1|TRBD1|NA
CASSSPGQGAGGYTF
TGCGCCAGCAGCTCGCCGGGACAGGGGGCAGGTGGCTACACCTTC
>TRBJ2-7|TRBV14|TRBD1|few
CASSYDRVTSYEQYF
TGTGCCAGCAGCTATGACAGGGTTACCTCCTACGAGCAGTACTTC
>TRBJ2-3|TRBV15|NA|NA
CATSRDGQIDTQYF
TGTGCCACCAGCAGAGATGGACAGATAGATACGCAGTATTTT
>TRBJ2-3|TRBV10-1|TRBD2|few
CASSATGTSGTTDTQYF
TGCGCCAGCAGTGCTACCGGGACTAGCGGGACCACAGATACGCAGTATTTT
>TRBJ1-2|TRBV6-4|TRBD1|NA
CAILPGQEPFLNGYTF
TGTGCCATCCTTCCGGGACAGGAGCCTTTTTTAAATGGCTACACCTTC
>TRBJ2-2|TRBV14|TRBD2|NA
CASSPRRTSGSTGELFF
TGTGCCAGCAGCCCCCGAAGGACTAGCGGGAGCACCGGGGAGCTGTTTTTT
>TRBJ2-2|TRBV9|NA|NA
CASSVRDPRTAGELFF
TGTGCCAGCAGCGTTCGGGACCCCCGAACGGCCGGGGAGCTGTTTTTT
>TRBJ2-2|TRBV7-7|TRBD1|NA
CASSFLTGGGSTTGELFF
TGTGCCAGCAGCTTCCTGACAGGGGGCGGGAGCACCACCGGGGAGCTGTTTTTT
>TRBJ2-1|TRBV18|NA|NA
CASSPPVGAGENEQFF
TGTGCCAGCTCACCACCGGTTGGGGCGGGCGAGAATGAGCAGTTCTTC
>TRBJ1-6|TRBV7-9|TRBD1|few
CASRSDRGNSPLHF
TGTGCCAGCAGATCAGACAGGGGCAATTCACCCCTCCACTTT
>TRBJ1-2|TRBV5-6|NA|few
CASSLSGWRNGYTF
TGTGCCAGCAGCTTGTCGGGGTGGCGGAATGGCTACACCTTC
>TRBJ2-7|TRBV2|TRBD2|NA
CASSPTSGRASYEQYF
TGTGCCAGCAGCCCCACTAGCGGGAGGGCCTCCTACGAGCAGTACTTC
>TRBJ2-3|TRBV6-5|NA|NA
CASSLEADTQYF
TGTGCCAGCAGCCTCGAGGCGGATACGCAGTATTTT
>TRBJ1-2|TRBV20-1|NA|NA
CSASKGGVDGYTF
TGCAGTGCTAGTAAGGGGGGCGTCGATGGCTACACCTTC
>TRBJ2-1|TRBV3-1/TRBV3-2|NA|NA
CASSQVSHEQFF
TGTGCCAGCAGCCAAGTGTCTCACGAGCAGTTCTTC
>TRBJ2-1|TRBV24-1|TRBD2|NA
CATSDPSGRGGSEQFF
TGTGCCACCAGTGACCCTAGCGGGAGAGGTGGTAGTGAGCAGTTCTTC
>TRBJ1-1|TRBV5-4|NA|once
CASSNGGYDTEAFF
TGTGCCAGCTCGAATGGGGGATACGACACTGAAGCTTTCTTT
>TRBJ1-2|TRBV5-4|NA|NA
CASSLFGGGYTF
TGTGCCAGCAGCTTGTTCGGTGGTGGCTACACCTTC
>TRBJ1-2|TRBV9|TRBD1|NA
CASSASQGSPAVYGYTF
TGTGCCAGCAGCGCATCACAGGGGTCCCCCGCCGTCTATGGCTACACCTTC
>TRBJ2-5|TRBV7-7|TRBD1|NA
CASSPRTGETQYF
TGTGCCAGCAGCCCAAGGACAGGAGAGACCCAGTACTTC
>TRBJ2-5|TRBV6-5|TRBD2|NA
CASSWASGEETQYF
TGTGCCAGCAGTTGGGCTAGCGGGGAAGAGACCCAGTACTTC
>TRBJ2-1|TRBV5-1|NA|NA
CASSLARSEYNEQFF
TGCGCCAGCAGCTTGGCCAGGAGTGAATACAATGAGCAGTTCTTC
>TRBJ2-5|TRBV6-5|NA|NA
CASWDSGLKRTQYF
TGTGCCTCATGGGATAGCGGACTGAAGAGGACCCAGTACTTC
>TRBJ1-2|TRBV14|NA|NA
CASSQTQYYGYTF
TGTGCCAGCAGCCAAACGCAGTACTATGGCTACACCTTC
>TRBJ2-6|TRBV5-4|NA|NA
CASSSRESGANVLTF
TGTGCCAGCAGCTCCAGGGAATCTGGGGCCAACGTCCTGACTTTC
>TRBJ1-2|TRBV9|NA|NA
CASSVRINDGYTF
TGTGCCAGCAGCGTGAGGATCAACGATGGCTACACCTTC
>TRBJ2-5|TRBV5-8|TRBD2|NA
CASSHGSGGGSETQYF
TGTGCCAGCAGCCACGGTAGCGGGGGGGGGTCGGAGACCCAGTACTTC
>TRBJ2-5|TRBV19|NA|NA
CASSMGFPGRETQHF
TGTGCCAGTAGTATGGGCTTCCCCGGTCGGGAGACCCAGCACTTC
>TRBJ1-5|TRBV6-1|TRBD1|NA
CASSEGGGGPEAQHF
TGTGCCAGCAGTGAAGGGGGAGGGGGCCCAGAAGCCCAGCATTTT
>TRBJ1-1|TRBV6-5|NA|NA
CASSRIVRNTEAFF
TGTGCCAGCAGTCGAATAGTACGGAACACTGAAGCTTTCTTT
>TRBJ1-1|TRBV9|NA|NA
CASSGGQNTEAFF
TGTGCCAGCAGCGGGGGACAGAACACTGAAGCTTTCTTT
>TRBJ2-1|TRBV30|NA|NA
CAWSVSALINEQFF
TGTGCCTGGAGTGTATCGGCCCTAATCAATGAGCAGTTCTTC
>TRBJ1-2|TRBV19|TRBD1|once
CASRGQAAGGSVGYTF
TGTGCCAGTAGGGGACAGGCTGCCGGGGGAAGTGTGGGCTACACCTTC
>TRBJ2-5|TRBV5-1|NA|NA
CASSLDGATQYF
TGCGCCAGCAGCTTGGACGGGGCGACCCAGTACTTC
>TRBJ1-1|TRBV2|NA|NA
CASSWEGMGTEAFF
TGTGCCAGCAGTTGGGAGGGTATGGGCACTGAAGCTTTCTTT
>TRBJ1-4|TRBV18|NA|once
CASSRAENEKLFF
TGTGCCAGCTCGCGGGCGGAGAATGAAAAACTGTTTTTT
>TRBJ1-5|TRBV10-3|NA|few
CAISEVANQPQHF
TGTGCCATCAGTGAGGTCGCTAATCAGCCCCAGCATTTT
>TRBJ2-3|TRBV15|NA|NA
CATSRVRISTDTQYF
TGTGCCACCAGCAGAGTACGAATTAGCACAGATACGCAGTATTTT
>TRBJ2-1|TRBV10-3|NA|NA
CAISVRPPGDNEQFF
TGTGCCATCAGTGTTCGGCCCCCGGGGGACAATGAGCAGTTCTTC
>TRBJ2-5|TRBV5-4|TRBD1|NA
CASSSGQGYTQYF
TGTGCCAGCAGCTCGGGACAGGGGTATACCCAGTACTTC
>TRBJ1-2|TRBV20-1|NA|once
CSAKGGGGYTF
TGCAGTGCCAAGGGGGGAGGAGGCTACACCTTC
>TRBJ1-5|TRBV9|NA|NA
CASSVSPDQPQHF
TGTGCCAGCAGCGTCTCTCCGGATCAGCCCCAGCATTTT
>TRBJ1-2|TRBV4-2|TRBD1|NA
CASSQDTGQPYGYTF
TGTGCCAGCAGCCAAGATACGGGACAGCCCTATGGCTACACCTTC
>TRBJ2-1|TRBV27|NA|NA
CASSLSISEQFF
TGTGCCAGCAGTTTATCGATCAGTGAGCAGTTCTTC
>TRBJ2-7|TRBV5-1|TRBD1|NA
CASGTGTGSYEQYF
TGCGCCAGCGGGACCGGGACAGGCTCCTACGAGCAGTACTTC
>TRBJ1-4|TRBV5-1|NA|few
CASSLEGGGEKLFF
TGCGCCAGCAGCTTGGAAGGGGGAGGTGAAAAACTGTTTTTT
>TRBJ2-1|TRBV10-1|NA|NA
CASRSETVSYNEQFF
TGCGCCAGCAGATCTGAGACGGTCTCCTACAATGAGCAGTTCTTC